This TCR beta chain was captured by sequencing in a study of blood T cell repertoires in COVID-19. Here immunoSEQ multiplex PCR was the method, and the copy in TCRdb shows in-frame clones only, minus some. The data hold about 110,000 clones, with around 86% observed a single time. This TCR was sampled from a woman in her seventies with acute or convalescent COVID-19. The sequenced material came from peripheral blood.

In DNA, the CDR3 is TGTGCCAGCAGTTTCAGACAGGGGGCCCATGGCTACACCTTC. This translates into CASSFRQGAHGYTF. This chain joins TRBV6-5 and TRBJ1-2, with 10 positions matching TRBD1. J was trimmed by 6 bases and V by 4 bases; bases with no gene match: 5. Looked up from germline, CDR1 is MNHEY and CDR2 is SVGAGI. There are 14 residues in the CDR3.